This T cell receptor beta chain is from a study of blood T cell repertoires in COVID-19. Study context: Material from acute and convalescent COVID-19 was sourced from the United States, Italy and Spain.

Germline CDR1 is LNHDA and CDR2 is SQIVND (reference sequence). V gave up 9 bases and J gave up 3 bases, with 17 bases separating them. The CDR3 contains 14 residues. The method was immunoSEQ multiplex PCR; TCRdb's version includes in-frame clones alone and lacks a portion of them. This table holds about 58,000 clones, around four fifths found once. The TCR was taken from a human donor in a cohort sampled during active COVID-19. Sequencing was performed on peripheral blood. V gene TRBV19 combines with J gene TRBJ1-1; no definite D call. CDR3: CASTALDGDTEAFF. CDR3 in DNA: TGTGCCAGCACTGCCTTGGACGGGGACACTGAAGCTTTCTTT. The variable domain in full, with the rest retrieved from reference TRBV19 and TRBJ1-1, is DGGITQSPKYLFRKEGQNVTLSCEQNLNHDAMYWYRQDPGQGLRLIYYSQIVNDFQKGDIAEGYSVSREKKESFPLTVTSAQKNPTAFYLCASTALDGDTEAFFGQGTRLTVV.